These 19 T cell receptor beta chains share one sample of origin, sequenced in a study of cytomegalovirus exposure and HLA in healthy donors. The PCR had 60 Vbeta and 13 Jbeta primers. Profiled with immunoSEQ multiplex PCR; TCRdb holds only in-frame clones, not every one. The table gives under 150,000 clones; the top ten clones make up less than 3.5% of it. Input material: PBMCs. The receptors come from a man aged 40-49 years in good health and CMV-seronegative.

V is TRBV7-2 and J is TRBJ2-5; 7 nucleotides align to TRBD1. The germline V gene has CDR1 SGHTA and CDR2 FQGNSA. The junction had 4 bases not matched to a gene; V was cut back by 5 bases and J by 1 base. The CDR3 totals 14 residues. The CDR3: CASSAGTVQETQYF. The DNA for the CDR3 is TGTGCCAGCAGCGCTGGGACAGTCCAAGAGACCCAGTACTTC. Complete variable domain (other parts from reference TRBV7-2 and TRBJ2-5): GAGVSQSPSNKVTEKGKDVELRCDPISGHTALYWYRQSLGQGLEFLIYFQGNSAPDKSGLPSDRFSAERTGGSVSTLTIQRTQQEDSAVYLCASSAGTVQETQYFGPGTRLLVL.

The chain has TRBV7-6 and TRBJ2-5; 10 bases agree with TRBD2. Losses at the gene ends were 3 bases for V and 1 base for J; bases not matched to a gene: 5. CDR1 is SGHVS and CDR2 is FNYEAQ in the germline V gene. The CDR3 loop spans 16 amino acids. The CDR3 is CASSFDIAGGQETQYF. Written as DNA, the CDR3 is TGTGCCAGCAGCTTCGACATAGCGGGGGGCCAAGAGACCCAGTACTTC. Looking up the rest from reference TRBV7-6 and TRBJ2-5 gives the full variable domain: GAGVSQSPRYKVTKRGQDVALRCDPISGHVSLYWYRQALGQGPEFLTYFNYEAQQDKSGLPNDRFSAERPEGSISTLTIQRTEQRDSAMYRCASSFDIAGGQETQYFGPGTRLLVL.

This chain connects TRBV2 to TRBJ2-7; the match to TRBD1 covers 7 bases. CDR1 is SNHLY, CDR2 FYNNEI, per germline. Unmatched junction bases numbered 10, after V lost 6 bases and J lost 5 bases. The CDR3 runs to 14 residues. The DNA of the CDR3 is TGTGCCAGCAGCTCACAGGGGAGTTTTGACGAGCAGTACTTC. This gives the protein CASSSQGSFDEQYF. The full variable domain, its missing parts supplied by reference TRBV2 and TRBJ2-7, is EPEVTQTPSHQVTQMGQEVILRCVPISNHLYFYWYRQILGQKVEFLVSFYNNEISEKSEIFDDQFSVERPDGSNFTLKIRSTKLEDSAMYFCASSSQGSFDEQYFGPGTRLTVT.

The chain carries TRBV7-9 and TRBJ1-5, with D perhaps TRBD1 (5 bases). Per the germline V gene, CDR1 is SEHNR and CDR2 is FQNEAQ (reference sequence). The CDR3 is 14 amino acids. With 0 bases removed from V and 7 bases from J, the gap between germline ends came to 10 bases. This CDR3 is CASSLADSRQPQHF. The CDR3 DNA reads TGTGCCAGCAGCTTAGCTGACAGTAGGCAGCCCCAGCATTTT.

The V call is TRBV5-1, the J call TRBJ2-1, with TRBD2 matching over 15 bases. The CDR3 spans 16 residues. CDR1 SGHRS and CDR2 YFSETQ come from the germline V gene. V dropped 3 bases and J dropped 6; count of bases not matched to a gene: 4. The CDR3 protein is CASSSRTSGGANEQFF. DNA of the CDR3: TGCGCCAGCAGCTCCCGGACTAGCGGGGGGGCCAATGAGCAGTTCTTC.

This sequence joins TRBV7-2 and TRBJ2-5; 9 nucleotides line up with TRBD2. V lost 0 bases, J lost 2 bases, and 4 bases stayed unmatched. The CDR3 is 16 residues long. CDR1 SGHTA and CDR2 FQGNSA come from the germline V gene. CDR3 nucleotides: TGTGCCAGCAGCTTAGCTAGCGGGGGAGGTCAAGAGACCCAGTACTTC. Translating gives CASSLASGGGQETQYF. The full variable domain, completed using reference TRBV7-2 and TRBJ2-5, is GAGVSQSPSNKVTEKGKDVELRCDPISGHTALYWYRQSLGQGLEFLIYFQGNSAPDKSGLPSDRFSAERTGGSVSTLTIQRTQQEDSAVYLCASSLASGGGQETQYFGPGTRLLVL.

The rearrangement links TRBV5-1 to TRBJ2-7; tentatively, D is TRBD1 (6 bases). Germline lookup yields CDR1 SGHRS and CDR2 YFSETQ. The CDR3 is 15 residues long. V lost 7 bases to trimming and J lost 2 bases, with 19 bases between them. CDR3 nucleotide sequence: TGCGCCAGCGGTACACAGGGCTCCGGGGCCTACGAGCAGTACTTC. Translating gives CASGTQGSGAYEQYF. The variable domain in full, completed from reference TRBV5-1 and TRBJ2-7, reads KAGVTQTPRYLIKTRGQQVTLSCSPISGHRSVSWYQQTPGQGLQFLFEYFSETQRNKGNFPGRFSGRQFSNSRSEMNVSTLELGDSALYLCASGTQGSGAYEQYFGPGTRLTVT.

The chain joins TRBV6-5 to TRBJ1-1, with no clear D. Trimming removed 2 bases at V and 4 bases at J, with 8 bases between. The CDR3 is made up of 13 amino acids. Germline V gene data show CDR1 as MNHEY and CDR2 as SVGAGI. The CDR3 spells CASSYRLGTEAFF. CDR3 nucleotide sequence: TGTGCCAGCAGTTACAGGCTAGGCACTGAAGCTTTCTTT.

The chain employs TRBV11-1 and TRBJ1-6; no firm D call. The CDR3 totals 14 residues. Deletions cut 2 bases from V and 9 bases from J, with 11 bases between. CDR1 and CDR2 from the germline V gene are SGHAT and FQDESV (reference sequence). CDR3 nucleotides: TGTGCCAGCAGCTTAACAGACCAGCCTTCACCCCTCCACTTT. Protein sequence: CASSLTDQPSPLHF.

V is TRBV7-2 and J is TRBJ1-4; D is unresolved. This CDR3 has 13 amino acids. Germline assignment: CDR1 SGHTA and CDR2 FQGNSA. V dropped 3 bases and J dropped 8 bases, with 10 bases sitting between them. This chain's CDR3 is CASSLPGSEKLFF. As DNA, the CDR3 is TGTGCCAGCAGCTTGCCGGGATCAGAAAAACTGTTTTTT.

The genes are TRBV18 and TRBJ2-7, with 11 bases matching TRBD2. After removal of 0 bases from V and 5 bases from J, the junction contained 3 bases not matched to a gene. The CDR3 totals 15 residues. Germline assignment: CDR1 KGHSH and CDR2 LQKENI. CDR3 sequence: CASSPPTSGGHEQYF. Here the CDR3 DNA reads TGTGCCAGCTCACCACCCACTAGCGGGGGCCACGAGCAGTACTTC.

V usage is TRBV5-8 and J usage is TRBJ1-1; D perhaps matches TRBD1 (5 bases). CDR1 SGHTS and CDR2 YDEGEE come from the germline V gene. Trimming stripped 0 bases from V and 7 bases from J, with 16 bases between. The CDR3 is 15 residues long. The CDR3 DNA follows: TGTGCCAGCAGCTTGGTCCCACGGCAGGGAAGTGAAGCTTTCTTT. This codes for CASSLVPRQGSEAFF.

CDR3 sequence reads: CASSFDSPSYEQYF. The CDR3 nucleotides read TGTGCCAGCAGCTTCGACAGCCCCTCCTACGAGCAGTACTTC. This sequence joins TRBV11-2 and TRBJ2-7; tentative D call: TRBD1 (5 bases). Germline V gene sequence: CDR1 SGHAT, CDR2 FQNNGV. V was trimmed by 3 bases and J by 0 bases, leaving 9 bases between them. The CDR3 has 14 residues.

CDR3 DNA sequence: TGCACCAGCAGCCAAGGGACTACCTCAGCCCAAGAGACCCAGTACTTC. Its translation: CTSSQGTTSAQETQYF. The rearrangement uses TRBV1 and TRBJ2-5; the table's D call, TRBD2, was not checked against the DNA. TRBV1 is noted as a pseudogene. CDR3 length: 16 residues.

V usage is TRBV10-3 and J usage is TRBJ1-2; 9 bases are a match to TRBD1. Germline V gene lookup returns CDR1 ENHRY and CDR2 SYGVKD. CDR3 length: 15 residues. V shed 1 base and J 7 bases; nucleotides not matched to a gene: 7. This CDR3 is CAISEFRDRVGGYTF. The CDR3 bases are TGTGCCATCAGTGAGTTTCGGGACAGGGTAGGTGGCTACACCTTC.

This chain uses TRBV10-3 with TRBJ2-3; 9 nucleotides agree with TRBD1. The CDR3 sequence is 17 residues long. Germline V gene lookup returns CDR1 ENHRY and CDR2 SYGVKD. Germline trimming cut 5 bases from V and 3 bases from J; bases unmatched to any gene: 12. CDR3 sequence: CAISPTAGTGLTDTQYF. The CDR3 DNA reads as TGTGCCATCAGTCCCACGGCCGGGACAGGGCTTACAGATACGCAGTATTTT.

V gene TRBV28 combines with J gene TRBJ2-3; 7 nucleotides align to TRBD1. Trimming took 1 base from V and 3 from J; bases not matched to a gene: 1. This CDR3 is 14 amino acids long. Germline CDR1 and CDR2: MDHEN and SYDVKM. The CDR3 region is CASSLSQGTDTQYF. DNA of the CDR3: TGTGCCAGCAGTTTATCACAGGGGACAGATACGCAGTATTTT.

This rearrangement joins TRBV6-1 to TRBJ2-7; 10 bases match TRBD1. The V gene's germline CDR1 is MNHNS and CDR2 SASEGT. The CDR3 consists of 15 residues. V shed 6 bases and J 3 bases; nucleotides not matched to a gene: 8. CDR3 in DNA: TGTGCCAGCAGCCCAGGGACAGGGGAGGACTACGAGCAGTACTTC. It encodes CASSPGTGEDYEQYF.

J is TRBJ1-1 and V is TRBV28, with D uncertain. V lost 10 bases and J lost 1, with 10 bases in between. This CDR3 contains 12 residues. Germline V gene sequence: CDR1 MDHEN, CDR2 SYDVKM. CDR3 nucleotides: TGTGCCACCCTATTTGGGAACACTGAAGCTTTCTTT. Translation gives CATLFGNTEAFF.